This entry features one TCR beta chain sequence. The antigen remains undetermined. 13 Jbeta primers and 60 Vbeta primers were used for the PCR. Produced via immunoSEQ multiplex PCR; TCRdb's table is partial and in-frame only. The sample shows some 140,000 clones, 82% of them seen only once. The sample is drawn from a study of cytomegalovirus exposure and HLA in healthy donors. Study results and caveats: A few CMV-associated chains proved CMV antigen-specific in vitro. Being productive about 90% or about 30% of the time was typical of most TCR beta V segments in an earlier analysis. In a later analysis, TCR association rates varied by HLA locus: DRB1 most, HLA-C fewest.

With 1 base removed from V and 2 bases from J, the gap between germline ends came to 14 bases. The germline V gene has CDR1 SGDLS and CDR2 YYNGEE. The CDR3 length is 16 residues. This chain connects TRBV9 to TRBJ2-3; no clear D. This clonotype was sampled from a woman in her forties or fifties in good health and CMV-seropositive. The sample comprised PBMCs. CDR3 sequence: CASSVSRSVFTDTQYF. In nucleotides, the CDR3 is TGTGCCAGCAGCGTATCCCGAAGCGTGTTCACAGATACGCAGTATTTT.